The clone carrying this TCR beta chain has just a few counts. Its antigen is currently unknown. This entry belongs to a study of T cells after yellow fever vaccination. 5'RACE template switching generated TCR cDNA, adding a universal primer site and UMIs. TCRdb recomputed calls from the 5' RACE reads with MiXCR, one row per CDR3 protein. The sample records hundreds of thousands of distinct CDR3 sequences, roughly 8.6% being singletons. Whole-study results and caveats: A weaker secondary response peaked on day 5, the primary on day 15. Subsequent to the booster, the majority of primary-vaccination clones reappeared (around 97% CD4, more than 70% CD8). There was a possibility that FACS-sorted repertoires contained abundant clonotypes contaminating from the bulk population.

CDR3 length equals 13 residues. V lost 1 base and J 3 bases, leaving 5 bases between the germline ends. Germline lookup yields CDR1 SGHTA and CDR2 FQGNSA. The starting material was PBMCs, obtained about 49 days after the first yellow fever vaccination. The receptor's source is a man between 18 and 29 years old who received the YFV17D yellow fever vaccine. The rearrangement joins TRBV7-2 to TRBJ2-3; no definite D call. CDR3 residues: CASSLVLTDTQYF. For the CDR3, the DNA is TGTGCCAGCAGCTTAGTCTTGACAGATACGCAGTATTTT.